What follows describes a single T cell receptor beta chain. Its recognized antigen is unknown. It has no much larger one-base neighbor in the sample; base qualities were not kept. The data derive from a study of OX40 agonist ivuxolimab in advanced cancers. Background for the entire study: Ivuxolimab was an agonistic, fully human IgG2 monoclonal antibody directed against OX40 (CD134), a costimulatory receptor. Intravenous ivuxolimab was administered to patients every 2 weeks at six dose levels: 0.01, 0.1, 0.3, 1.5, 3 and 10 mg/kg. Of the approximately 54 patients in dose escalation, around 20 had hepatocellular carcinoma, about 15 had melanoma, 9 had renal cell carcinoma and 9 had head and neck cancer. The dose-escalation cohort was roughly 83% male with a mean age of approximately 60 years, ranging from roughly 20 to 80. Prior anti-PD-1, anti-PD-L1 or anti-CTLA-4 therapy was permitted, and checkpoint inhibitors had been received by 40% to 50% of dose-escalation patients. Partial responses occurred in three dose-escalation patients, of whom one had hepatocellular carcinoma and two had cutaneous melanoma. The purpose of peripheral TCRbeta sequencing was to test whether ivuxolimab changed TCR sequence diversity and led to clonal T-cell expansion. The paper describes the monotherapy dose-escalation part (N ≈ 52 patients) of the phase I trial of ivuxolimab. Overall study results and their limits: Low levels of normalized T-cell clonal expansion were also seen in some patients who did not respond. In partial responders in the 0.1-3.0 mg/kg groups, normalized peripheral clonal expansion was found to be among the lowest, especially among CD8+ T cells. On average, CD8+ T cells showed more expanded clones than CD4+ T cells after ivuxolimab. The antigen specificity of the peripheral T cells that underwent clonal expansion was not determined. At doses of 0.1 to 3.0 mg/kg, clonal expansion of both CD4+ and CD8+ blood T cells was observed from baseline to week 6.

Genomic DNA was extracted from sorted cells for sequencing of the TCRbeta CDR3 region. TCRbeta CDR3 regions were sequenced using the immunoSEQ Assay. The source is immuneACCESS, and TCRdb retained only in-frame sequences with V and J called. Part of the clones is not carried over; for the studies checked, unresolved V genes explain less than half of this, and the remainder is unexplained. Within this sample are 90,000 to 100,000 clones, with approximately 88% of them counted one time only. Jointly, the top ten make up 0.4% to 0.65% of the sample. Spanning cysteine to phenylalanine, the CDR3 consists of 15 amino acids. Only CDR3 DNA is held: 45 bases, read in frame from base 1. Reading the germline V gene gives CDR1 MGHDK and CDR2 SYGVNS. V sheds 6 bases and J sheds 4 bases, leaving 15 bases between their ends. Patients with autoimmune disease history or receiving systemic immunosuppression were excluded from the trial. Peripheral blood for TCR sequencing was collected from all dose cohorts at baseline, on cycle 4 day 1, and on cycle 7 day 1. Samples were obtained from an open-label, multicenter, first-in-human phase I dose-escalation trial of ivuxolimab. Adults with locally advanced or metastatic melanoma, renal cell carcinoma, hepatocellular carcinoma or head and neck squamous cell carcinoma were enrolled in the trial. Before TCR sequencing, CD4+ T cells and CD8+ T cells were sorted from peripheral blood as separate populations.

The sequences come from CD4+ or CD8+ T cells sorted from blood, collected in a trial of the OX40 agonist ivuxolimab. The rearranged segments are TRBV25-1 and TRBJ1-4; TRBD1 is possibly the D segment (5 matching bases). The receptor was derived from an adult with an advanced solid tumor such as melanoma, head and neck, liver or kidney cancer. The DNA sequence is TGTGCCAGCAGAATAGCGGGGGGGGATAATGAAAAACTGTTTTTT. Its product reads: CASRIAGGDNEKLFF. Here the CDR3 is joined to the reference TRBV25-1 and TRBJ1-4 genes, and the full variable domain is: EADIYQTPRYLVIGTGKKITLECSQTMGHDKMYWYQQDPGMELHLIHYSYGVNSTEKGDLSSESTVSRIRTEHFPLTLESARPSHTSQYLCASRIAGGDNEKLFFGSGTQLSVL.